Sequencing of this TCR beta chain was carried out in a study of shared clonotypes between healthy human individuals. Note on this clone: Its antigen is still unknown.

The trim removed 4 bases at V and 4 bases at J, leaving 9 bases unmatched. CDR3 length: 16 residues. Per germline, CDR1 SGHDT and CDR2 YYEEEE. Findings of the study overall: Larger richness was generally estimated for naive than memory subsets.

Sequencing was performed with immunoSEQ multiplex PCR; in TCRdb, only in-frame clones are kept and a portion is missing. The sample holds approximately 1,500,000 clones, nearly 99% seen once. Participating donors were healthy, HIV-negative adults free of recent acute infections or vaccinations. Sequencing used naive CD4+ T cells sorted from blood. Subset described: CD45RA+ positively selected. This clonotype was sampled from a man aged 25 to 40 in good health. This sequence joins TRBV5-6 and TRBJ2-5; TRBD2 agrees at 11 bases. In DNA, the CDR3 is TGTGCCAGCAGCGTTTTAACTAGCGGGAGAGGAGAGACCCAGTACTTC. Translating it yields CASSVLTSGRGETQYF.